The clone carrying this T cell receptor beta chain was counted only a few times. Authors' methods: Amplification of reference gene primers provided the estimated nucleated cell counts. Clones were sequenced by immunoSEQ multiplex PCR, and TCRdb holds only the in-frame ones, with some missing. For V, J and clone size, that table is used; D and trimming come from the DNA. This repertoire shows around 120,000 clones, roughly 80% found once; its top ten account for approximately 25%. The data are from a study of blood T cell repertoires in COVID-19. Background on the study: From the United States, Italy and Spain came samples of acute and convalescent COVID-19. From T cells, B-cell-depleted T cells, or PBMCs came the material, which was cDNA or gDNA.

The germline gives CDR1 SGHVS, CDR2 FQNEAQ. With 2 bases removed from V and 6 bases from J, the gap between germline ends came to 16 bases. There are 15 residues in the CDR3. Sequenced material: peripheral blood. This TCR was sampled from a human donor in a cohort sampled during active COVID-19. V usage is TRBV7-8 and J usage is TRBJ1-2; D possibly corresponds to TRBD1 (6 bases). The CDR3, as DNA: TGTGCCAGCAGCTTACACAGGTCTAAGGGGGATGGCTACACCTTC. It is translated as CASSLHRSKGDGYTF.